This is a list of T cell receptor beta chains from one sample in a study. TCRdb reprocessed the RT-PCR reads via MiXCR and lists one record per CDR3 protein. The sample has hundreds of thousands of distinct CDR3 sequences, 14% seen once. Sample: memory CD4+ T cells from blood. These receptors were collected from a female donor in good health, serving as a healthy control. The conserved cysteine and the conserved F or W are not part of the CDR3 here. Fields, in order: J gene, V gene, clone size, CDR3 protein. Part of the rows lack a size; the others show once, few, many or a class for expanded clones.

TRBJ2-3	TRBV30	NA	AWSVGVTQY
TRBJ2-1	TRBV7-3	many	ASSPGRGTYNEQF
TRBJ1-2	TRBV7-2	few	ASSLMKGGYT
TRBJ2-7	TRBV6-5	many	ASSYGQWTPGY
TRBJ2-5	TRBV5-4	NA	ASSLDATGEETQY
TRBJ2-2	TRBV7-2	few	ASSWKGGTGELF
TRBJ2-3	TRBV4-2	NA	ASSQDQGPTDTQY
TRBJ1-1	TRBV30	few	AWSVSGFTEAF
TRBJ2-3	TRBV20-1	few	SEWGQASALDTQY
TRBJ2-7	TRBV9	NA	ASSKTRGAYEQY
TRBJ1-2	TRBV28	NA	ASSPYLGAVFGGYT
TRBJ2-1	TRBV4-3	few	ASSPRSSGDPYNEQF
TRBJ1-1	TRBV5-1	many	ASSPPGDSKAF
TRBJ2-1	TRBV24-1	NA	ATSARLAASGSSRSYNEQF
TRBJ2-7	TRBV5-5	few	ASSPTVTLYEQY
TRBJ2-5	TRBV10-3	many	AISERGGPTETQY
TRBJ2-5	TRBV5-4	few	ASSLGGIGAETQY
TRBJ2-5	TRBV25-1	few	ASSERGFVGETQY
TRBJ2-7	TRBV4-1	many	ASSQARTGTGRYEQY
TRBJ1-1	TRBV20-1	NA	SAPPRNTEAF
TRBJ1-5	TRBV30	NA	AWSPNSNQPQH
TRBJ2-5	TRBV28	few	ASSDNRETQY
TRBJ1-2	TRBV20-1	NA	SATRDRGPGYT
TRBJ2-7	TRBV20-1	NA	SAPPSGSYSYEQY
TRBJ1-6	TRBV30	few	AWTGNLDSPLH
TRBJ1-2	TRBV5-1	NA	ASSLDGQGYGYT
TRBJ2-5	TRBV7-6	few	ASSFEWEETQY
TRBJ2-3	TRBV29-1	many	SAGLAGVDTQY
TRBJ1-6	TRBV20-1	few	SAAFMGIGDSPLH
TRBJ1-1	TRBV28	NA	ASSVGQGAYTEAF
TRBJ2-3	TRBV7-3	few	ASSFTGDREDTDTQY
TRBJ2-1	TRBV18	NA	ASSPPTSGRGEQF
TRBJ1-4	TRBV20-1	NA	SAREWPNNEKLF
TRBJ2-2	TRBV29-1	few	SGSVAGAGTGELF
TRBJ2-1	TRBV11-2	few	ASSPVASSGSTYEQF
TRBJ2-5	TRBV7-8	NA	ASSSSTGGETQY